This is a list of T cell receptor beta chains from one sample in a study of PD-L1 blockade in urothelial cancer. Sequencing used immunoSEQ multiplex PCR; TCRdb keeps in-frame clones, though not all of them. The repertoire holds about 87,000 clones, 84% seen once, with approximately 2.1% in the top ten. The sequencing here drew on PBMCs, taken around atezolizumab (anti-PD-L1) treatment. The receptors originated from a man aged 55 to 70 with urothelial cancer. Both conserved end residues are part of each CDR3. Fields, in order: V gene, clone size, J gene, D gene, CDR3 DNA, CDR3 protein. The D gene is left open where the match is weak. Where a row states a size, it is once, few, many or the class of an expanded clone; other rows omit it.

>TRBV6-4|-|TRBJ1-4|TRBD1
TGTGCCACCCCACAGGGGTGGGTGTGGGAAAAACTGTTTTTT
CATPQGWVWEKLFF
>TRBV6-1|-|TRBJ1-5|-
TGTGCCAGCAGCCCCGACAACGGCAATCAGCCCCAGCATTTT
CASSPDNGNQPQHF
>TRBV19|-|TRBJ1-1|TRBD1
TGTGCCAGCGGACAGGTTTGGGACACTGAAGCTTTCTTT
CASGQVWDTEAFF
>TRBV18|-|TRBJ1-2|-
TGTGCCAGCTCACCTGCGGACAGATCTAACTATGGCTACACCTTC
CASSPADRSNYGYTF
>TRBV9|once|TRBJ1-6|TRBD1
TGTGCCAGCAGCGCGGGACAGGGGATCGGGTCACCCCTCCACTTT
CASSAGQGIGSPLHF
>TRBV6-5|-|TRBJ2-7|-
TGTGCCAGCAGTTACCCCCCCGCCTACGAGCAGTACTTC
CASSYPPAYEQYF
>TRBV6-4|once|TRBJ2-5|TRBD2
TGTGCCAGCAGTGACCCGCGACCTCTAGCGGGGGGAGTATATGGAGAGACCCAGTACTTC
CASSDPRPLAGGVYGETQYF
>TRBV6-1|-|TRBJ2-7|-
TGTGCCAGCAGTGAAGGAGGCCAATCCTACGAGCAGTACTTC
CASSEGGQSYEQYF
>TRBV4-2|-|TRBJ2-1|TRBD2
TGTGCCAGCAGCCAACTTCCCGGACTAGCGGGGGGTAATGAGCAGTTCTTC
CASSQLPGLAGGNEQFF
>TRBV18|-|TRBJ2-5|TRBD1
TGTGCCAGCTCACCAACCGGGACAGGGGGCTTTGAGACCCAGTACTTC
CASSPTGTGGFETQYF
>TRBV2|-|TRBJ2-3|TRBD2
TGTGCCAGCAGTGAGCCTAGCGGGAGCACAGATACGCAGTATTTT
CASSEPSGSTDTQYF
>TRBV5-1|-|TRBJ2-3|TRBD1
TGCGCCAGCAGCCCGCCCGGGACAGGGAATGCAGATACGCAGTATTTT
CASSPPGTGNADTQYF
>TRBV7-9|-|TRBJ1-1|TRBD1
TGTGCCAGCAGCTTAGGGGACAGGGTCACTGAAGCTTTCTTT
CASSLGDRVTEAFF
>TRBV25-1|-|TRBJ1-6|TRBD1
TGTGCCAGCAGGGGACAGGGAGCTAATTCACCCCTCCACTTT
CASRGQGANSPLHF
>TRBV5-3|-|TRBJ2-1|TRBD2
TGTGCCAGAAGCAGACAAGCGGGAGGGTCCTACAATGAGCAGTTCTTC
CARSRQAGGSYNEQFF
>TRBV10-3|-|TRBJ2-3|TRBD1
TGTGCCATCAGTGAGTCCACAGGGGGGCGAGATACGCAGTATTTT
CAISESTGGRDTQYF
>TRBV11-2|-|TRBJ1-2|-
TGTGCCAGCAGCTTAGAGGCAGGGGTGGCCTATGGCTACACCTTC
CASSLEAGVAYGYTF
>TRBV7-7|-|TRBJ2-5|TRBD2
TGTGCCAGCAGCTCTACTAGCGGGGGGCAAGAGACCCAGTACTTC
CASSSTSGGQETQYF
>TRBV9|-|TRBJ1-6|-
TGTGCCAGCAGCGCTCAACCCGGGGAGCCACCCCTCCACTTT
CASSAQPGEPPLHF
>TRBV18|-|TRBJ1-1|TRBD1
TGTGCCAGCTCACACCGGGACAGAAACACTGAAGCTTTCTTT
CASSHRDRNTEAFF
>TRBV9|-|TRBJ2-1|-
TGTGCCAGCAGCCTCCGACTAGAGGGTGAGCAGTTCTTC
CASSLRLEGEQFF
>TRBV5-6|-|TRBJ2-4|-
TGTGCCAGCAGCTCGGCGGTAGCCAAAAACATTCAGTACTTC
CASSSAVAKNIQYF
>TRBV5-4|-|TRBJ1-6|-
TGTGCCAGCAGCACCTTCGGGGGGCAATGGTCACCCCTCCACTTT
CASSTFGGQWSPLHF
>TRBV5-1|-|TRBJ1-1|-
TGCGCCAGCAGCTTGGTCGGTGCCGCTGAAGCTTTCTTT
CASSLVGAAEAFF
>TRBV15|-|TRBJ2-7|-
TGTGCCACCAGCAGAGGCGACAGGACGGGCGACGAGCAGTACTTC
CATSRGDRTGDEQYF
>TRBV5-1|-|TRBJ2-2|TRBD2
TGCGCCAGCAGCTTGGGTTCTAGCGGGAGTACCGGGGAGCTGTTTTTT
CASSLGSSGSTGELFF
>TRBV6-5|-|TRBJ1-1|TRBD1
TGTGCCAGCAGAAAGGACAGGGGGCTGGGTGAAGCTTTCTTT
CASRKDRGLGEAFF
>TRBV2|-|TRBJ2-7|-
TGTGCCAGCGGTATTGGCGGGCGGAGCTCCTACGAGCAGTACTTC
CASGIGGRSSYEQYF
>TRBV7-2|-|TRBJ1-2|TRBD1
TGTGCCAGCAGCTTAGGGCGGGAGGGGGCCTTCTATGGCTACACCTTC
CASSLGREGAFYGYTF
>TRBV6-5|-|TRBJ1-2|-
TGTGCCAGCAGTTACTCCCTGGCAGCGGGATATGGCTACACCTTC
CASSYSLAAGYGYTF
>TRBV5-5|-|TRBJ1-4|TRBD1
TGTGCCAGCAGCCCAGGACAGGGAAGCATGAGAGAAAAACTGTTTTTT
CASSPGQGSMREKLFF
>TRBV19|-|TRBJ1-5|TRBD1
TGTGCCAGTAGTATCCGGACAGGGGGCGTAGGGCAGCCCCAGCATTTT
CASSIRTGGVGQPQHF
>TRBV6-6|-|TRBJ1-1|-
TGTGCCAGCAGTTACCCTGAGAGAGGGAACACTGAAGCTTTCTTT
CASSYPERGNTEAFF
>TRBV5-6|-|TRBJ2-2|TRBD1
TGTGCCAGCAGCTCTTACAGGGGGAGGATCTCCGGGGAGCTGTTTTTT
CASSSYRGRISGELFF
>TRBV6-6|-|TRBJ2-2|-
TGTGCCAGTAGTCCCCCCCGAGACACCGGGGAGCTGTTTTTT
CASSPPRDTGELFF
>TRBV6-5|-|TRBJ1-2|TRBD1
TGTGCCAGCAGTTACTCTTGGGACAGCTTTGGCTACACCTTC
CASSYSWDSFGYTF
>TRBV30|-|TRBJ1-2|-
TGTGCCAACTTAAGATTCTATGGCTACACCTTC
CANLRFYGYTF
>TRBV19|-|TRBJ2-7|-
TGTGCCAGTAGAAATCGGGACAACCAAGTCTACGAGCAGTACTTC
CASRNRDNQVYEQYF
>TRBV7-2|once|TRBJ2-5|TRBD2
TGTGCCAGCAGCTTAGTACTAGCGTCTTTCCAAGAGACCCAGTACTTC
CASSLVLASFQETQYF
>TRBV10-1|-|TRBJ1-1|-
TGCGCCAGCAGTGATGTGCAGGGACTATCGAACACTGAAGCTTTCTTT
CASSDVQGLSNTEAFF
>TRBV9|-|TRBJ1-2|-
TGTGCCAGCAGCGTAGAACAGGCCCCTATGGGCTACACCTTC
CASSVEQAPMGYTF
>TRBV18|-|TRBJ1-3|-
TGTGCCAGCTCACCTGACAGCTCTGGAAACACCATATATTTT
CASSPDSSGNTIYF
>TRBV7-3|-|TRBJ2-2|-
TGTGCCAGCAGCTCTGACAGGCGTACCGGGGAGCTGTTTTTT
CASSSDRRTGELFF
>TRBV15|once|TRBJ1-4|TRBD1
TGTGCCACCAGCAGAGAAGGGGGCCCTAATGAAAAACTGTTTTTT
CATSREGGPNEKLFF
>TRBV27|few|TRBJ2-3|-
TGTGCCAGCAGAACAGGATCCAGTGGAGATACGCAGTATTTT
CASRTGSSGDTQYF
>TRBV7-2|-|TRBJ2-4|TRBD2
TGTGCCAGCAGCTTAAGCGGGAGGGGTCTAGCCAAAAACATTCAGTACTTC
CASSLSGRGLAKNIQYF
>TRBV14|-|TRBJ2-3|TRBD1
TGTGCCAGCAGCCAAGTGGCAGGGGGCCGGGATACGCAGTATTTT
CASSQVAGGRDTQYF
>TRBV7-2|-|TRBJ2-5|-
TGTGCCAGCAGCTTAGTAATTAGCGGCAGCCACCAAGAGACCCAGTACTTC
CASSLVISGSHQETQYF
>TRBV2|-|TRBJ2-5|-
TGTGCCAGCAGTGAAGCAGAGAGGCTTCGCCAAGAGACCCAGTACTTC
CASSEAERLRQETQYF
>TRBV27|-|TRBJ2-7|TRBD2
TGTGCCAGCAGTAGGGGGACTAGCGGGAGGGTGTACGAGCAGTACTTC
CASSRGTSGRVYEQYF
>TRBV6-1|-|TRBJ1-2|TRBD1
TGTGCCAGCAGCAGAGACAGGGGCCGAGATGGCTACACCTTC
CASSRDRGRDGYTF
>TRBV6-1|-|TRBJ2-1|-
TGTGCCAGCAGTGAAGACTCGGCCACCGGGGGGCACTACGATGAGCAGTTCTTC
CASSEDSATGGHYDEQFF